These 20 T cell receptor beta chains were sequenced from one sample in a study of shared clonotypes between healthy human individuals. Data came from immunoSEQ multiplex PCR; TCRdb stores just in-frame clones and leaves some out. This sample carries some 200,000 clones, 90% to 95% of them seen once, and the ten largest clones take more than 0.06%. Sequencing used naive CD4+ T cells sorted from blood. Subset specified: CD45RA+ positively selected. The receptors were gathered from a woman aged 25 to 39 in good health.

This chain joins TRBV4-1 and TRBJ2-1, with 9 bases matching TRBD2. Germline V lookup: CDR1 MGHRA, CDR2 YSYEKL. The length of the CDR3 is 16 residues. With V trimmed by 4 bases and J by 9 bases, 13 bases remained unmatched. The chain's CDR3 is CASSPGLREGWGEQFF. In nucleotides, the CDR3 is TGCGCCAGCAGCCCTGGTTTGCGGGAGGGTTGGGGTGAGCAGTTCTTC.

The chain recombines TRBV19 with TRBJ2-7, with TRBD1 matching 9 bases. Germline CDR1 LNHDA, CDR2 SQIVND (reference sequence). Losses at the gene ends were 4 bases for V and 6 bases for J; bases not matched to a gene: 10. The CDR3 is 15 amino acids. CDR3 coding DNA: TGTGCCAGTAGTACCACCGGGACAGGGTTTGCCGAGCAGTACTTC. It is translated as CASSTTGTGFAEQYF.

The chain carries TRBV6-5 and TRBJ2-2, with TRBD2 as a possible D gene (7 bases). V was cut by 0 bases and J by 7 bases, with 9 bases left in between. The CDR3 has 14 amino acids. Germline V gives CDR1 MNHEY, CDR2 SVGAGI. The CDR3 sequence is CASSYSGGVGELFF. Written as DNA, the CDR3 is TGTGCCAGCAGTTACTCAGGGGGGGTCGGGGAGCTGTTTTTT.

The chain recombines TRBV9 with TRBJ2-5; TRBD1 matches 7 bases. Germline CDR1 SGDLS, CDR2 YYNGEE. This CDR3 spans 14 amino acids. The trim removed 5 bases at V and 5 bases at J, leaving 9 bases unmatched. CDR3 in amino acids: CASSETGTEETQYF. The DNA of the CDR3 is TGTGCCAGCAGTGAAACCGGGACAGAGGAGACCCAGTACTTC.

A remark on this clone: One end of the junction is discordant with germline, which a read error may explain. The CDR3 DNA is TGTGCCAGCAGTTTACCTAGCGGGAACTCCCACGAGCAGTACTTC. It specifies CASSLPSGNSHEQYF. V usage is TRBV28 and J usage is TRBJ2-7; 9 bases line up with TRBD2. Germline V CDR1 and CDR2: MDHEN, SYDVKM. This CDR3 contains 15 residues. The full variable domain, in which reference TRBV28 and TRBJ2-7 provide the parts outside the CDR3, is DVKVTQSSRYLVKRTGEKVFLECVQDMDHENMFWYRQDPGLGLRLIYFSYDVKMKEKGDIPEGYSVSREKKERFSLILESASTNQTSMYLCASSLPSGNSHEQYFGPGTRLTVT.

The chain uses TRBV5-1 and TRBJ1-5; D remains ambiguous. Trimming pared 1 base from V and 0 bases from J, leaving 17 bases between. CDR3 length: 18 amino acids. Germline-derived CDR1 and CDR2 are SGHRS and YFSETQ. CDR3 DNA sequence: TGCGCCAGCAGCTTGATAGCTACGACGACGGATAGCAATCAGCCCCAGCATTTT. Translating it yields CASSLIATTTDSNQPQHF. The entire variable domain, with the rest obtained from reference TRBV5-1 and TRBJ1-5, is as follows: KAGVTQTPRYLIKTRGQQVTLSCSPISGHRSVSWYQQTPGQGLQFLFEYFSETQRNKGNFPGRFSGRQFSNSRSEMNVSTLELGDSALYLCASSLIATTTDSNQPQHFGDGTRLSIL.

The chain joins TRBV6-1 to TRBJ2-7; 8 nucleotides align to TRBD2. Unmatched junction bases numbered 7, after V lost 4 bases and J lost 2 bases. The length of the CDR3 is 15 residues. Germline values: CDR1 MNHNS, CDR2 SASEGT. DNA for the CDR3: TGTGCCAGCAGTGCCGGCGGCGGGAGGACCTACGAGCAGTACTTC. It specifies CASSAGGGRTYEQYF.

V and J are TRBV5-1 and TRBJ2-7; 14 bases agree with TRBD2. Germline V gene data show CDR1 as SGHRS and CDR2 as YFSETQ. V gave up 6 bases and J gave up 6 bases; unmatched junction bases: 8. The CDR3 runs to 15 residues. DNA for the CDR3: TGCGCCAGCAACCCGGGACTAGCGGGAGAGGGCGAGCAGTACTTC. It specifies CASNPGLAGEGEQYF.

The V gene is TRBV7-6, the J gene TRBJ2-1; TRBD2 agrees at 12 bases. Germline V gene lookup returns CDR1 SGHVS and CDR2 FNYEAQ. V lost 3 bases, J lost 0 bases, and 9 bases stayed unmatched. CDR3 length: 19 amino acids. For the CDR3, the DNA is TGTGCCAGCAGCTTTTTTGGACTAGCGGGATCTAGCTCCTACAATGAGCAGTTCTTC. This encodes CASSFFGLAGSSSYNEQFF.

This sequence joins TRBV5-1 and TRBJ2-5, with 9 positions matching TRBD1. The better agreement between TRBJ2-7 and the DNA end casts doubt on the J call. Germline V gene lookup returns CDR1 SGHRS and CDR2 YFSETQ. CDR3 length equals 16 residues. The CDR3 nucleotides are TGCGCCAGCACCCCCTTACGGGACAGGGAGTCCGGCGAGCAGTACTTC. Translation: CASTPLRDRESGEQYF.

The rearrangement joins TRBV10-3 to TRBJ1-2; D is ambiguous. The CDR3 runs to 14 residues. The V and J ends lost 8 bases and 2 bases respectively, with 15 bases between them. Germline V gives CDR1 ENHRY, CDR2 SYGVKD. The CDR3 DNA reads TGTGCCATCTCCCGTGGAGAGTTAAACTATGGCTACACCTTC. As protein: CAISRGELNYGYTF.

The V and J genes are TRBV5-4 and TRBJ2-7; TRBD1 agrees at 8 bases. This CDR3 spans 15 amino acids. Per the germline V gene, CDR1 is SGHNT and CDR2 is YYREEE (reference sequence). J was trimmed by 2 bases and V by 3 bases; bases with no gene match: 7. The CDR3 here is CASSSTGVGAYEQYF. In DNA, the CDR3 is TGTGCCAGCAGCTCGACAGGGGTAGGGGCCTACGAGCAGTACTTC. The full variable domain, in which reference TRBV5-4 and TRBJ2-7 provide the parts outside the CDR3, is ETGVTQSPTHLIKTRGQQVTLRCSSQSGHNTVSWYQQALGQGPQFIFQYYREEENGRGNFPPRFSGLQFPNYSSELNVNALELDDSALYLCASSSTGVGAYEQYFGPGTRLTVT.

This clone was seen a single time. This rearrangement joins TRBV16 to TRBJ1-6; D is undetermined. The CDR3 totals 17 residues. V lost 0 bases to trimming and J lost 0 bases, with 9 bases between them. Germline CDR1 is KGHSY and CDR2 is FQNENV. The CDR3 protein is CASSQSGGSSYNSPLHF. The CDR3 region has the DNA TGTGCCAGCAGCCAATCAGGCGGAAGCTCCTATAATTCACCCCTCCACTTT.

The chain uses TRBV6-6 and TRBJ1-1; the D is unclear. V lost 7 bases and J lost 1, with 10 bases in between. Germline V gene lookup returns CDR1 MNHNY and CDR2 SVGAGI (reference sequence). The CDR3 loop spans 13 amino acids. The CDR3 nucleotides are TGTGCCAGCAACGCACACCCGAACACTGAAGCTTTCTTT. As protein: CASNAHPNTEAFF.

The V and J genes are TRBV6-6 and TRBJ2-3, with D perhaps being TRBD1 or TRBD2 (5 bases each). CDR1 is MNHNY and CDR2 is SVGAGI in the germline V gene (reference sequence). With 5 bases removed from V and 3 bases from J, the gap between germline ends came to 18 bases. The CDR3 consists of 16 residues. In DNA form, the CDR3 reads TGTGCCAGCAGTCATCGGCTCCGAGGGGCTACAGATACGCAGTATTTT. Translation gives CASSHRLRGATDTQYF.

This chain links TRBV18 with TRBJ2-3; maybe TRBD2 (5 bases). CDR1 is KGHSH, CDR2 LQKENI, per germline. The CDR3 contains 15 residues. V lost 6 bases to trimming and J lost 2 bases, with 15 bases between them. The CDR3 is CASSPRAGNTDTQYF. CDR3 DNA: TGTGCCAGCTCCCCCCGGGCCGGGAACACAGATACGCAGTATTTT.

The rearrangement joins TRBV28 to TRBJ2-7; tentative D call: TRBD1 (6 bases). Germline V gene data show CDR1 as MDHEN and CDR2 as SYDVKM. This CDR3 has 15 residues. V shed 5 bases and J shed 6 bases, with 20 bases lying between them. In nucleotides, the CDR3 is TGTGCCAGCAGTACCACTACAGGGCAACGGGGCGAGCAGTACTTC. This gives the protein CASSTTTGQRGEQYF.

This clone has only one observation. V and J are TRBV25-1 and TRBJ1-3; possibly TRBD1 for D (6 bases). The CDR3 is 16 amino acids. The V end lost 5 bases, the J end lost 4 bases, and 18 bases lay between the germline ends. From germline, CDR1 is MGHDK and CDR2 SYGVNS. The CDR3 sequence: CASSPKGRGRGNTIYF. The CDR3 nucleotides are TGTGCCAGCAGTCCCAAGGGCAGGGGTCGAGGAAACACCATATATTTT.

The chain links TRBV28 to TRBJ2-5, with 9 bases identical to TRBD1. The J call may be wrong; the DNA end is better matched by TRBJ2-7. There are 16 residues in the CDR3. Germline CDR1 reads MDHEN; CDR2 reads SYDVKM. CDR3 amino acids: CASSFFRGQGAYEQYF. The DNA of the CDR3 is TGTGCCAGCAGTTTTTTTCGGGGACAGGGAGCCTACGAGCAGTACTTC.

About this clone itself: An end of the junction differs from the germline gene, which may be a read error. The same CDR3 can be traced to other DNA sequences in this sample. The chain couples TRBV2 to TRBJ2-7, with TRBD1 matching over 8 bases. CDR1 SNHLY and CDR2 FYNNEI come from the germline V gene. The CDR3 covers 18 residues. The CDR3 here is CASRTGTGIVRGSYEQYF. CDR3 sequence (DNA): TGTGCCAGCAGGACCGGGACAGGTATCGTTAGAGGCTCCTATGAGCAGTACTTC.